This T cell receptor beta chain was sequenced for a study of response to subunit inactivated influenza vaccine. Points from the study as a whole: Authors suggested that a seasonal influenza vaccination recruits few new T cells each time.

Details on this clonotype: Its target is not known.

Via MiXCR, TCRdb re-called the RT-PCR reads, giving one row per CDR3 protein. The sample has around 650,000 distinct CDR3 sequences, around 16% seen once. This receptor was identified in a man aged 45 to 65 who received an inactivated influenza vaccine. The sequenced sample was PBMCs from blood, obtained roughly 13 days after vaccination.

CDR3 nucleotide sequence: TGTGCCAGCAGGGAAAGCAACAGGGACGAGCAGTACTTC. Translated: CASRESNRDEQYF. The chain carries TRBV4-2 and TRBJ2-7; maybe TRBD1 (6 bases). The germline CDR1 and CDR2 sequences are LGHNA and YNFKEQ. The CDR3 covers 13 residues. Trimming shortened V by 6 bases and J by 5 bases, and 14 bases separated the two germline ends.